What follows are 27 T cell receptor beta chains derived from one specimen sequenced in a study of blood T cell repertoires in COVID-19. Only in-frame clones appear in the TCRdb table, and some are missing; sequencing was by immunoSEQ multiplex PCR. The table includes approximately 300,000 clones, 85% to 90% detected once. Sequencing was performed on PBMCs or T cells enriched from blood (not recorded which). Receptors were obtained from a man under 40 who had recovered from COVID-19.

The chain uses TRBV6-2 or TRBV6-3 and TRBJ1-5; D unclear. There are 16 residues in the CDR3. Between the trimmed V and J ends, which lost 5 bases and 1 base, there was a span of 15 bases. Germline V gives CDR1 MNHEY, CDR2 SVGEGT. DNA of the CDR3: TGTGCCAGCAGTCCCCGCGAGGGAGGGAGCAATCAGCCCCAGCATTTT. As protein: CASSPREGGSNQPQHF.

The chain combines TRBV28 with TRBJ1-2; maybe TRBD1 (5 bases). Deletions cut 7 bases from V and 7 bases from J, with 13 bases between. From germline, CDR1 is MDHEN and CDR2 SYDVKM. This CDR3 spans 12 amino acids. CDR3 sequence reads: CASNTPRAGYTF. The DNA for the CDR3 is TGTGCCAGCAACACACCCAGGGCTGGCTACACCTTC.

V is TRBV12-5 and J is TRBJ2-7; TRBD2 is a possible D gene (5 bases). Germline CDR1 is LGHNT and CDR2 is FRNRAP. V lost 3 bases, J lost 4 bases, and 16 bases lay in between. This CDR3 region has 15 residues. The CDR3: CASGLWEIGSYEQYF. The CDR3 DNA reads TGTGCTAGTGGTTTATGGGAGATCGGGTCTTACGAGCAGTACTTC.

The chain joins TRBV19 to TRBJ2-7, with 7 bases aligning to TRBD1. V lost 1 base, J lost 3 bases, and 6 bases stayed unmatched. The CDR3 contains 15 residues. CDR1 LNHDA and CDR2 SQIVND come from the germline V gene (reference sequence). The CDR3 protein is CASSIGFGTVYEQYF. For the CDR3, the DNA is TGTGCCAGTAGTATAGGTTTTGGGACAGTCTACGAGCAGTACTTC.

The chain combines TRBV4-1 with TRBJ2-2; 8 bases are shared with TRBD2. Germline trimming cut 3 bases from V and 6 bases from J; bases unmatched to any gene: 12. The CDR3 sequence is 17 residues long. In germline, CDR1 is MGHRA, CDR2 YSYEKL. The DNA of the CDR3 is TGCGCCAGCAGCCACCCTAGCGGGCCGGATCTTCCCGGGGAGCTGTTTTTT. This gives the protein CASSHPSGPDLPGELFF.

This chain joins TRBV28 and TRBJ2-7, with D uncertain. The CDR3 is 11 amino acids. Germline CDR1 is MDHEN and CDR2 is SYDVKM. The germline V and J ends were trimmed by 5 bases and 4 bases, with 6 bases remaining between them. DNA of the CDR3: TGTGCCAGCAGTGTTACTTACGAGCAGTACTTC. Translation gives CASSVTYEQYF.

This clone appeared a few times. The gene calls are TRBV5-1 and TRBJ2-1, with 9 bases that match TRBD1. Per the germline V gene, CDR1 is SGHRS and CDR2 is YFSETQ. This CDR3 contains 16 residues. With V trimmed by 0 bases and J by 4 bases, 5 bases remained unmatched. As DNA, the CDR3 is TGCGCCAGCAGCTTGGGACAGGGGGTGGCGTACAATGAGCAGTTCTTC. As protein: CASSLGQGVAYNEQFF.

This clone has a handful of counts. The rearrangement links TRBV5-1 to TRBJ2-5, with 7 bases aligning to TRBD1. The trim removed 1 base at V and 4 bases at J, leaving 10 bases unmatched. This CDR3 comprises 16 residues. In germline, CDR1 is SGHRS, CDR2 YFSETQ. The CDR3 DNA reads as TGCGCCAGCAGCTTGCGACAGGGTGGGAAAGGAGAGACCCAGTACTTC. It codes for CASSLRQGGKGETQYF.

The genes are TRBV28 and TRBJ2-7; TRBD1 is a possible D gene (6 bases). This CDR3 has 12 amino acids. Trimming removed 6 bases at V and 5 bases at J, with 11 bases between. From germline, CDR1 is MDHEN and CDR2 SYDVKM. CDR3 region: CASRSWDNEQYF. The CDR3 DNA follows: TGTGCCAGCAGGTCATGGGACAACGAGCAGTACTTC.

V is TRBV2 and J is TRBJ1-1; the D gene is possibly TRBD1 (5 bases). This CDR3 has 10 amino acids. Germline CDR1 and CDR2: SNHLY and FYNNEI. V gave up 6 bases and J gave up 8 bases, with 7 bases separating them. DNA of the CDR3: TGTGCCAGCAGAGGGGTCGAAGCTTTCTTT. Protein product: CASRGVEAFF.

The rearrangement joins TRBV20-1 to TRBJ1-2; a possible D gene is TRBD1 (5 bases). CDR1 is DFQATT and CDR2 is SNEGSKA in the germline V gene (reference sequence). The CDR3 spans 11 residues. V shed 5 bases and J shed 4 bases, with 8 bases lying between them. CDR3 protein: CSALGGYGYTF. The CDR3 nucleotides read TGCAGTGCTCTCGGGGGCTATGGCTACACCTTC.

The V gene is TRBV3-1 (or the pseudogene TRBV3-2), the J gene TRBJ1-1; TRBD1 is a possible D gene (5 bases). Deletions cut 0 bases from V and 3 bases from J, with 11 bases between. Germline V gene lookup returns CDR1 LGHDT and CDR2 YNNKEL (reference sequence). The CDR3 length is 15 residues. CDR3 bases: TGTGCCAGCAGCCAAGACTCAGGGCGTTACACTGAAGCTTTCTTT. It yields the protein CASSQDSGRYTEAFF.

This sequence joins TRBV18 and TRBJ2-7, with D possibly being TRBD1 (7 bases). Germline CDR1 and CDR2: KGHSH and LQKENI. V shed 6 bases and J shed 6 bases, with 18 bases lying between them. The CDR3 loop spans 14 amino acids. The CDR3 coding sequence is TGTGCCAGCTCGCCCCAGGGGGGCTCGGGCGAGCAGTACTTC. It is translated as CASSPQGGSGEQYF.

This chain connects TRBV2 to TRBJ1-2; 7 nucleotides line up with TRBD1. This CDR3 spans 14 amino acids. V lost 5 bases to trimming and J lost 7 bases; unmatched junction nucleotides: 10. The germline CDR1 and CDR2 sequences are SNHLY and FYNNEI. The chain's CDR3 is CASSIDRVVGGYTF. In DNA, the CDR3 is TGTGCCAGCAGTATCGACAGGGTGGTCGGTGGCTACACCTTC.

The chain carries TRBV6-5 and TRBJ1-2; 7 positions match TRBD1. The junction had 6 bases not matched to a gene; V was cut back by 4 bases and J by 7 bases. Germline V CDR1 and CDR2: MNHEY, SVGAGI. There are 13 residues in the CDR3. The CDR3 reads CASSSPTGFGYTF. In DNA, the CDR3 is TGTGCCAGCAGTTCCCCGACAGGGTTTGGCTACACCTTC.

V usage is TRBV5-4 and J usage is TRBJ2-5; 9 bases agree with TRBD2. Per the germline V gene, CDR1 is SGHNT and CDR2 is YYREEE (reference sequence). Germline trimming cut 3 bases from V and 4 bases from J; bases unmatched to any gene: 7. The CDR3 length is 15 residues. The CDR3 is CASSSWRGGLETQYF. The CDR3 DNA is TGTGCCAGCAGCTCCTGGCGGGGGGGCCTAGAGACCCAGTACTTC.

V is TRBV5-1 and J is TRBJ1-4; TRBD1 matches 8 bases. V lost 4 bases and J lost 5; bases outside the gene matches: 7. Germline values: CDR1 SGHRS, CDR2 YFSETQ. The CDR3 has 15 amino acids. The CDR3 DNA follows: TGCGCCAGCAGCCCTCCGGGACAGGAGAATGAAAAACTGTTTTTT. Its protein product is CASSPPGQENEKLFF.

This clone was detected only once. The rearrangement uses TRBV28 and TRBJ1-5, with D unresolved. Germline V CDR1 and CDR2: MDHEN, SYDVKM. The CDR3 totals 14 residues. Trimming left V 0 bases short and J 10 bases short, with 13 bases between. The DNA of the CDR3 is TGTGCCAGCAGTTTATGGGGCCGGGAACAACCCCAGCATTTT. Encoded protein: CASSLWGREQPQHF.

This chain links TRBV19 with TRBJ1-5; possible D gene TRBD1, 6 bases. The CDR3 is made up of 16 amino acids. Germline assignment: CDR1 LNHDA and CDR2 SQIVND (reference sequence). Trimming left V 4 bases short and J 0 bases short, with 13 bases between. In DNA form, the CDR3 reads TGTGCCAGTAGTACAGGGACATATTATAGCAATCAGCCCCAGCATTTT. Its protein is CASSTGTYYSNQPQHF.

This chain connects TRBV4-2 to TRBJ2-7, with D possibly being TRBD2 (6 bases). Germline-derived CDR1 and CDR2 are LGHNA and YNFKEQ. Trimming removed 4 bases at V and 1 base at J, with 8 bases between. The CDR3 spans 13 residues. The CDR3 region is CASSLGTSYEQYF. DNA of the CDR3: TGTGCCAGCAGCCTCGGGACTTCCTACGAGCAGTACTTC.

This chain connects TRBV5-1 to TRBJ2-7; the match to TRBD2 covers 10 bases. The CDR3 runs to 15 residues. The ends lost 8 bases at V and 1 base at J; junction bases unmatched: 9. From germline, CDR1 is SGHRS and CDR2 YFSETQ. CDR3 loop: CASTPGLARSYEQYF. CDR3 DNA: TGCGCCAGTACCCCGGGACTAGCGCGATCCTACGAGCAGTACTTC.

This clone was observed once. V gene TRBV5-6 combines with J gene TRBJ1-4, with a possible D match to TRBD1 (6 bases). V was trimmed by 2 bases and J by 3 bases, leaving 11 bases between them. In germline, CDR1 is SGHDT, CDR2 YYEEEE. The CDR3 length is 15 residues. CDR3 amino acids: CASSFRTVPNEKLFF. CDR3 nucleotide sequence: TGTGCCAGCAGCTTTAGGACAGTACCTAATGAAAAACTGTTTTTT.

The genes are TRBV7-9 and TRBJ2-5; 9 bases are shared with TRBD1. V shed 0 bases and J 9 bases; nucleotides not matched to a gene: 11. The CDR3 runs 16 residues. CDR1 and CDR2 from the germline V gene are SEHNR and FQNEAQ (reference sequence). The CDR3 DNA reads as TGTGCCAGCAGCTTAGCGGGGGAGGACAGGGGAAGGTCCCAGTACTTC. Residues: CASSLAGEDRGRSQYF.

J is TRBJ2-1 and V is TRBV7-2, with TRBD2 matching 14 bases. The germline V gene has CDR1 SGHTA and CDR2 FQGNSA. Unmatched junction bases numbered 8, after V lost 5 bases and J lost 8 bases. This CDR3 is 16 amino acids long. CDR3 coding DNA: TGTGCCAGCAGCGGGGGACTAGCGGGGGTTTGGGATGAGCAGTTCTTC. Residues: CASSGGLAGVWDEQFF.

This chain connects TRBV28 to TRBJ2-2; 10 nucleotides match TRBD1. Germline assignment: CDR1 MDHEN and CDR2 SYDVKM. This CDR3 is 14 amino acids long. The V and J ends lost 7 bases and 6 bases, in that order; junction bases with no gene match: 5. The CDR3 bases are TGTGCCAGCAATAGACAGGGGGCCCCCGGGGAGCTGTTTTTT. It is translated as CASNRQGAPGELFF.

The chain links TRBV5-4 to TRBJ2-5; 14 bases match TRBD2. V was pared by 3 bases and J by 1 base, with 5 bases of the junction left unmatched. The CDR3 sequence is 17 residues long. Germline CDR1 is SGHNT and CDR2 is YYREEE (reference sequence). CDR3: CASSSRTSGRPQETQYF. The CDR3 region has the DNA TGTGCCAGCAGCTCACGGACTAGCGGGAGGCCCCAAGAGACCCAGTACTTC.

The J gene is TRBJ1-2, the V gene TRBV7-2; tentatively, D is TRBD1 (5 bases). The CDR3 is made up of 14 amino acids. CDR1 SGHTA and CDR2 FQGNSA come from the germline V gene. V was clipped by 2 bases and J by 4 bases, with 11 bases between them. In DNA, the CDR3 is TGTGCCAGCAGCTTACGACAGCCTACCTATGGCTACACCTTC. Its protein product is CASSLRQPTYGYTF.